This T cell receptor beta chain was recovered during a study of identifying expanded T cells in peripheral blood. Notes on the study in general: Technical replicates showed about 1.2 changed clones; about two weeks around 15; four weeks 19.

Assay used: immunoSEQ multiplex PCR; TCRdb lists only in-frame clones, some missing. The data contain about 85,000 clones, more than 70% of them singletons. Healthy donors had no documented immune events, such as infections, while sampled. This clone was seen a single time. The antigen is not known. This CDR3 is 17 amino acids long. CDR1 and CDR2 (germline): MNHEY, SMNVEV (reference sequence). J gave up 0 bases and V 5 bases, and 12 bases lay outside the gene matches. V and J are TRBV27 and TRBJ1-1; 7 bases line up with TRBD1. The sequence derives from a person aged 18 to 75 in good health. Input material: blood. CDR3 nucleotide sequence: TGTGCCAGCAGTCCGGCGTACAGGGGAACGGTGAACACTGAAGCTTTCTTT. Translated, it gives CASSPAYRGTVNTEAFF.